This entry features one T cell receptor (beta chain) sequence. These data are taken from a study of blood T cell repertoires in COVID-19. CDR3 length: 15 amino acids. The germline CDR1 and CDR2 sequences are MDHEN and SYDVKM. Trimming shortened V by 3 bases and J by 4 bases, and 10 bases separated the two germline ends. Profiled with immunoSEQ multiplex PCR; TCRdb holds only in-frame clones, not every one. The sample records 150,000 to 200,000 clones, over 75% being singletons. The specimen was peripheral blood. This chain uses TRBV28 with TRBJ2-6, with D possibly being TRBD2 (5 bases). The source of this sequence is a human donor in a cohort sampled during active COVID-19. CDR3 DNA sequence: TGTGCCAGCAGTTTTCCGGGATCCGGGGCCAACGTCCTGACTTTC. This codes for CASSFPGSGANVLTF. The entire variable domain, with the rest obtained from reference TRBV28 and TRBJ2-6, is as follows: DVKVTQSSRYLVKRTGEKVFLECVQDMDHENMFWYRQDPGLGLRLIYFSYDVKMKEKGDIPEGYSVSREKKERFSLILESASTNQTSMYLCASSFPGSGANVLTFGAGSRLTVL.